This T cell receptor (beta chain) was profiled in a study of OX40 agonist ivuxolimab in advanced cancers. Regarding the study as a whole: Dosing at 0.1 to 3.0 mg/kg was accompanied by clonal expansion of CD4+ and CD8+ blood T cells by week 6.

Assay used: immunoSEQ multiplex PCR; TCRdb lists only in-frame clones, some missing. The sample carries about 83,000 clones, 85% recorded once. Only a few counts were recorded for this clone. Antigen specificity is unknown. The CDR3 contains 15 residues. The germline CDR1 and CDR2 sequences are SGHVS and FQNEAQ. Trimming took 5 bases from V and 4 from J; bases not matched to a gene: 3. The sample consisted of CD4+ or CD8+ T cells sorted from blood, taken in a trial of the OX40 agonist ivuxolimab. This chain joins TRBV7-8 and TRBJ2-2, with TRBD2 identical over 11 bases. The clonotype comes from an adult with an advanced solid tumor such as melanoma, head and neck, liver or kidney cancer. CDR3 bases: TGTGCCAGCAGCGGTAGCGGGGGGGCCACCGGGGAGCTGTTTTTT. Protein: CASSGSGGATGELFF.